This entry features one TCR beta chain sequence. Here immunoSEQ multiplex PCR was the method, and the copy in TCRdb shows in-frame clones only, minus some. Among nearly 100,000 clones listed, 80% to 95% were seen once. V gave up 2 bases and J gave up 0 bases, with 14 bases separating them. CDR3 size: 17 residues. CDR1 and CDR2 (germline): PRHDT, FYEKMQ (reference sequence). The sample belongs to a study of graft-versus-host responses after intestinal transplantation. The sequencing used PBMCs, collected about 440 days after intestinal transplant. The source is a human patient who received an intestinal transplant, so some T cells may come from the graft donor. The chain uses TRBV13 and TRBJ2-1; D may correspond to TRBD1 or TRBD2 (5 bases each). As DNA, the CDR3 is TGTGCCAGCAGCTTATCGGCCGATGGGGGCTCCTACAATGAGCAGTTCTTC. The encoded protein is CASSLSADGGSYNEQFF.